Shown below are 27 T cell receptor beta chains from a single sample sequenced in a study of siplizumab effects on memory and regulatory T cells. The data were produced by immunoSEQ multiplex PCR, yet TCRdb's version contains in-frame clones alone and is incomplete. The sample holds around 100,000 clones, about 95% seen once. The sequencing sample was made of non-Treg CD4+ T cells sorted from blood. These receptors originate from a human donor in good health.

The chain is built from TRBV9 and TRBJ2-5, with 7 bases fitting TRBD2. The germline V gene has CDR1 SGDLS and CDR2 YYNGEE. The length of the CDR3 is 15 residues. V gave up 0 bases and J gave up 4 bases; unmatched junction bases: 6. For the CDR3, the DNA is TGTGCCAGCAGCGTAGATTCTGGCGGGAGAGAGACCCAGTACTTC. It encodes CASSVDSGGRETQYF. Full variable domain (missing parts from reference TRBV9 and TRBJ2-5): DSGVTQTPKHLITATGQRVTLRCSPRSGDLSVYWYQQSLDQGLQFLIQYYNGEERAKGNILERFSAQQFPDLHSELNLSSLELGDSALYFCASSVDSGGRETQYFGPGTRLLVL.

V usage is TRBV10-1 and J usage is TRBJ2-3; D unresolved. The germline gives CDR1 WNHNN, CDR2 SYGVQD (reference sequence). The CDR3 loop spans 14 amino acids. Between the trimmed V and J ends, which lost 7 bases and 2 bases, there was a span of 13 bases. The CDR3 region is CASTYFDITDTQYF. The CDR3 DNA reads TGCGCCAGCACCTACTTCGATATCACAGATACGCAGTATTTT.

The chain carries TRBV1 and TRBJ2-2; the listed D gene, TRBD1, was not tested against the DNA. TRBV1 is deemed a pseudogene. This CDR3 region has 18 residues. The CDR3 here is CTSSQDCPDRANTGELFF. In DNA, the CDR3 is TGCACCAGCAGCCAAGATTGCCCGGACAGGGCGAACACCGGGGAGCTGTTTTTT.

The genes are TRBV7-8 and TRBJ2-7; no clear D. The CDR3 extends over 13 amino acids. Germline CDR1 SGHVS, CDR2 FQNEAQ. Trimming took off 0 bases at V and 5 bases at J, with 8 bases between the two ends. In DNA, the CDR3 is TGTGCCAGCAGCTTAGCGAGACGGGACGAGCAGTACTTC. It is translated as CASSLARRDEQYF.

V and J are TRBV7-6 and TRBJ2-3; 9 bases are shared with TRBD2. Germline CDR1 is SGHVS and CDR2 is FNYEAQ. With V trimmed by 2 bases and J by 0 bases, 9 bases remained unmatched. CDR3 length equals 18 residues. CDR3 sequence reads: CASSLRRLAVISTDTQYF. As DNA, the CDR3 is TGTGCCAGCAGCTTACGAAGACTAGCGGTAATAAGCACAGATACGCAGTATTTT. Together with reference TRBV7-6 and TRBJ2-3, the CDR3 gives the full variable domain: GAGVSQSPRYKVTKRGQDVALRCDPISGHVSLYWYRQALGQGPEFLTYFNYEAQQDKSGLPNDRFSAERPEGSISTLTIQRTEQRDSAMYRCASSLRRLAVISTDTQYFGPGTRLTVL.

This chain joins TRBV4-1 and TRBJ2-1; D is perhaps TRBD2 (6 bases). V was cut by 2 bases and J by 2 bases, with 16 bases left in between. Germline CDR1 and CDR2: MGHRA and YSYEKL. This CDR3 has 17 amino acids. CDR3 nucleotides: TGCGCCAGCAGCCAAACGGGAAGCGGGTTCCCCTACAATGAGCAGTTCTTC. It specifies CASSQTGSGFPYNEQFF.

Points on this clone: The sample holds other DNA sequences that translate to the same CDR3. This chain uses TRBV4-2 with TRBJ2-7, with TRBD2 matching 10 bases. J lost 2 bases, V lost 0 bases, and 1 base had no gene match. Germline V gene data show CDR1 as LGHNA and CDR2 as YNFKEQ. The CDR3 runs to 15 residues. The CDR3 reads CASSQDLAGAYEQYF. The CDR3 DNA sequence: TGTGCCAGCAGCCAAGATCTAGCGGGAGCCTACGAGCAGTACTTC.

The V gene is TRBV5-6, the J gene TRBJ2-7; D could derive from TRBD1 or TRBD2 (6 bases each). CDR1 SGHDT and CDR2 YYEEEE come from the germline V gene. V dropped 0 bases and J dropped 5 bases, with 12 bases sitting between them. The CDR3 totals 14 residues. Here the CDR3 reads CASSLVGGNDEQYF. The CDR3 region has the DNA TGTGCCAGCAGCTTGGTCGGGGGCAACGACGAGCAGTACTTC. Drawing the rest from reference TRBV5-6 and TRBJ2-7, the complete variable domain is DAGVTQSPTHLIKTRGQQVTLRCSPKSGHDTVSWYQQALGQGPQFIFQYYEEEERQRGNFPDRFSGHQFPNYSSELNVNALLLGDSALYLCASSLVGGNDEQYFGPGTRLTVT.

The rearrangement joins TRBV19 to TRBJ2-3, with 7 positions matching TRBD2. This CDR3 is 16 amino acids long. With V trimmed by 0 bases and J by 3 bases, 6 bases remained unmatched. Germline CDR1 and CDR2: LNHDA and SQIVND (reference sequence). In DNA, the CDR3 is TGTGCCAGTAGTATAGATGCTAGCGGAACTACAGATACGCAGTATTTT. Translating it yields CASSIDASGTTDTQYF.

The chain recombines TRBV19 with TRBJ2-1; TRBD2 agrees at 13 bases. With 4 bases clipped from V and 4 bases from J, the junction kept 4 bases outside the gene matches. Germline lookup yields CDR1 LNHDA and CDR2 SQIVND (reference sequence). This CDR3 is 16 amino acids long. DNA for the CDR3: TGTGCCAGTAGTACACCGGGACTAGCGGGATACAATGAGCAGTTCTTC. Protein sequence: CASSTPGLAGYNEQFF. Variable domain in full (rest from reference TRBV19 and TRBJ2-1): DGGITQSPKYLFRKEGQNVTLSCEQNLNHDAMYWYRQDPGQGLRLIYYSQIVNDFQKGDIAEGYSVSREKKESFPLTVTSAQKNPTAFYLCASSTPGLAGYNEQFFGPGTRLTVL.

V usage is TRBV6-5 and J usage is TRBJ2-1, with D maybe TRBD2 (5 bases). The CDR3 loop spans 11 amino acids. V shed 5 bases and J shed 13 bases, with 12 bases lying between them. Germline CDR1 is MNHEY and CDR2 is SVGAGI. The CDR3 coding sequence is TGTGCCAGCAGTACCCCCGGGGTTCAGTTCTTC. The encoded protein is CASSTPGVQFF.

This sequence joins TRBV27 and TRBJ1-4; D unclear. The V and J ends lost 3 bases and 5 bases respectively, with 7 bases between them. CDR1 is MNHEY and CDR2 is SMNVEV in the germline V gene (reference sequence). This CDR3 region has 13 residues. CDR3 in amino acids: CASSFQPNEKLFF. The CDR3, as DNA: TGTGCCAGCAGTTTTCAACCGAATGAAAAACTGTTTTTT. The whole variable domain, remainder taken from reference TRBV27 and TRBJ1-4, is EAQVTQNPRYLITVTGKKLTVTCSQNMNHEYMSWYRQDPGLGLRQIYYSMNVEVTDKGDVPEGYKVSRKEKRNFPLILESPSPNQTSLYFCASSFQPNEKLFFGSGTQLSVL.

This rearrangement joins TRBV5-4 to TRBJ2-6; D is possibly TRBD1 or TRBD2 (7 bases each). Germline values: CDR1 SGHNT, CDR2 YYREEE (reference sequence). The CDR3 runs to 17 residues. V lost 5 bases and J 0 bases, leaving 15 bases between the germline ends. The chain's CDR3 is CASSPTGRGSGANVLTF. In nucleotides, the CDR3 is TGTGCCAGCAGTCCGACAGGGAGGGGCTCTGGGGCCAACGTCCTGACTTTC.

This sequence joins TRBV28 and TRBJ2-1; no clear D. The CDR3 totals 15 residues. Per the germline V gene, CDR1 is MDHEN and CDR2 is SYDVKM. V shed 3 bases and J shed 5 bases, with 14 bases lying between them. CDR3 protein: CASSFHTTRDNEQFF. The CDR3 DNA reads TGTGCCAGCAGTTTCCACACTACCCGGGACAATGAGCAGTTCTTC.

The chain carries TRBV6-5 and TRBJ2-5, with D hard to call. The V and J ends lost 7 bases and 0 bases respectively, with 15 bases between them. Germline V lookup: CDR1 MNHEY, CDR2 SVGAGI. The CDR3 spans 15 residues. The CDR3 sequence: CASTRDRAYQETQYF. The CDR3 coding sequence is TGTGCCAGCACCCGCGACCGAGCCTACCAAGAGACCCAGTACTTC.

The chain combines TRBV13 with TRBJ2-5, with TRBD1 matching over 9 bases. The CDR3 contains 14 residues. Looked up from germline, CDR1 is PRHDT and CDR2 is FYEKMQ (reference sequence). V gave up 6 bases and J gave up 5 bases; unmatched junction bases: 7. The CDR3 sequence: CASRTTGGGETQYF. The CDR3 DNA reads as TGTGCCAGCAGAACGACAGGGGGTGGCGAGACCCAGTACTTC.

The V gene is TRBV4-1, the J gene TRBJ1-2; a weak D match, TRBD1 (5 bases). CDR3 length equals 16 residues. V was shortened by 0 bases and J by 5 bases, with 16 bases between the two germline ends. Germline CDR1 is MGHRA and CDR2 is YSYEKL. The CDR3 sequence: CASSQDWPGPVYGYTF. CDR3 bases: TGCGCCAGCAGCCAAGATTGGCCAGGGCCCGTTTATGGCTACACCTTC.

This chain connects TRBV5-4 to TRBJ1-3; TRBD1 matches at 8 bases. The CDR3 has 14 amino acids. CDR1 SGHNT and CDR2 YYREEE come from the germline V gene (reference sequence). Trimming at V came to 1 base and at J to 4 bases, leaving 1 base not matched to a gene. CDR3 nucleotide sequence: TGTGCCAGCAGCTTGCGGGACAGGGGAAACACCATATATTTT. Protein: CASSLRDRGNTIYF.

The rearrangement uses TRBV9 and TRBJ2-3; TRBD2 might be the D (5 bases). Per germline, CDR1 SGDLS and CDR2 YYNGEE. Trimming left V 3 bases short and J 1 base short, with 18 bases between. The CDR3 runs 17 residues. The CDR3 protein is CASSGRPAARGTDTQYF. The CDR3 nucleotides are TGTGCCAGCAGCGGGCGACCGGCCGCGAGGGGCACAGATACGCAGTATTTT.

The count of this clone is one. This chain joins TRBV14 and TRBJ2-7, with 9 bases fitting TRBD2. The CDR3 totals 16 residues. With V trimmed by 4 bases and J by 0 bases, 7 bases remained unmatched. Germline CDR1 and CDR2: SGHDN and FVKESK. DNA of the CDR3: TGTGCCAGCAGCCGCCTAGCGGGAACAAGCTCCTACGAGCAGTACTTC. Protein product: CASSRLAGTSSYEQYF.

The chain carries TRBV29-1 and TRBJ2-7, with D perhaps given as TRBD1 or TRBD2 (5 bases each). CDR1 is SQVTM and CDR2 is ANQGSEA in the germline V gene. This CDR3 has 13 amino acids. V was pared by 5 bases and J by 0 bases, with 11 bases between. The CDR3 sequence is CSVSGTASYEQYF. CDR3 nucleotides: TGCAGCGTTTCCGGGACGGCCTCCTACGAGCAGTACTTC.

The table lists this clone with a count of one. V and J are TRBV5-5 and TRBJ2-7; 10 nucleotides match TRBD1. J gave up 5 bases and V 2 bases, and 7 bases lay outside the gene matches. The CDR3 runs 15 residues. CDR1 and CDR2 (germline): SGHKS, YYEKEE (reference sequence). CDR3 sequence: CASSFRGQGNNEQYF. The CDR3 DNA is TGTGCCAGCAGCTTTCGGGGACAGGGGAACAACGAGCAGTACTTC. The full variable domain, its missing parts supplied by reference TRBV5-5 and TRBJ2-7, is DAGVTQSPTHLIKTRGQQVTLRCSPISGHKSVSWYQQVLGQGPQFIFQYYEKEERGRGNFPDRFSARQFPNYSSELNVNALLLGDSALYLCASSFRGQGNNEQYFGPGTRLTVT.

V is TRBV11-1 and J is TRBJ2-7; D perhaps matches TRBD2 (5 bases). Per the germline V gene, CDR1 is SGHAT and CDR2 is FQDESV (reference sequence). Trimming cost V 1 base and J 2 bases, with 9 bases left between them. The CDR3 is 14 amino acids. The CDR3 reads CASSLERLTYEQYF. DNA of the CDR3: TGTGCCAGCAGCTTAGAGCGGCTCACCTACGAGCAGTACTTC.

The rearrangement uses TRBV7-3 and TRBJ2-2; 10 positions match TRBD2. Trimming cost V 5 bases and J 6 bases; bases outside gene matches: 6. The germline CDR1 and CDR2 sequences are SGHTA and FQGTGA. This CDR3 is built from 15 residues. The CDR3 region is CASSPGTSEPGELFF. The CDR3 DNA sequence: TGTGCCAGCAGCCCTGGGACTAGCGAACCCGGGGAGCTGTTTTTT.

CDR3 sequence (DNA): TGTGCCACCTCACCTAGCGACAGATACACCGGGGAGCTGTTTTTT. Protein: CATSPSDRYTGELFF. The chain combines TRBV28 with TRBJ2-2; D might be TRBD2 (6 bases). The germline V and J ends were trimmed by 10 bases and 3 bases, with 18 bases remaining between them. This CDR3 contains 15 residues. Germline V gives CDR1 MDHEN, CDR2 SYDVKM.

V and J are TRBV7-9 and TRBJ2-2; 7 bases are shared with TRBD2. This CDR3 region has 14 residues. The germline V gene has CDR1 SEHNR and CDR2 FQNEAQ (reference sequence). V lost 4 bases to trimming and J lost 4 bases; unmatched junction nucleotides: 3. CDR3 region: CASSSWGGTGELFF. CDR3 bases: TGTGCCAGCAGCTCCTGGGGGGGCACCGGGGAGCTGTTTTTT.

This chain connects TRBV5-4 to TRBJ2-4, with TRBD2 identical over 15 bases. CDR3 length equals 15 residues. Germline CDR1 is SGHNT and CDR2 is YYREEE (reference sequence). V was clipped by 5 bases and J by 7 bases; unmatched bases: 4. The CDR3 is CASSPGTSGRNIQYF. The CDR3, as DNA: TGTGCCAGCAGTCCCGGGACTAGCGGGAGGAACATTCAGTACTTC.